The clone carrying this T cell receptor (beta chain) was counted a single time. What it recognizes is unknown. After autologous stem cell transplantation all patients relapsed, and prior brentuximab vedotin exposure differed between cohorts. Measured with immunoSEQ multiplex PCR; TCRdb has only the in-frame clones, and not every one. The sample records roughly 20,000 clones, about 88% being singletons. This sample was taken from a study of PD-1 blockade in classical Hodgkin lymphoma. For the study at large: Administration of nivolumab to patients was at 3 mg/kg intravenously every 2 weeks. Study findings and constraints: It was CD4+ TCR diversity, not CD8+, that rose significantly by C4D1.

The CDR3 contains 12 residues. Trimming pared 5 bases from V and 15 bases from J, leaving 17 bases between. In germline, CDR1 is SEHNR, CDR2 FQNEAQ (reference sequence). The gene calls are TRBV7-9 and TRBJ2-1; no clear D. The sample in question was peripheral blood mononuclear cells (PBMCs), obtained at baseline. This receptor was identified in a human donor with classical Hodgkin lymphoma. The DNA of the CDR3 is TGTGCCAGCAGCCCCCCAGGTAGGGAAATGTTCTTC. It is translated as CASSPPGREMFF.